One and the same sample provided the 2 T cell receptor delta chains below, sequenced in a study of delta chains in infants with herpesvirus infections. Gamma-chain- and delta-chain-specific primers converted PBMC RNA into TCR cDNA. TCRdb re-called clones from the RT-PCR reads using CATT. In the table there are 1,200 to 1,500 delta-chain clones, 25% to 30% of which are singletons. The input for sequencing was peripheral blood, taken at time point 1 of longitudinal follow-up. The source of these receptors is a human donor who was a Ugandan infant, either HIV-exposed or HIV-unexposed (not recorded which).

V and J are TRDV1 and TRDJ1, with TRDD3 identical over 8 bases. The CDR3 is 23 amino acids. V lost 7 bases to trimming and J lost 0 bases; unmatched junction nucleotides: 31. Germline V lookup: CDR1 TSWWSYY, CDR2 QGS. This CDR3 is CALEPSSFRLFSLLGGYTDKLIF. For the CDR3, the DNA is TGTGCTCTTGAGCCTTCTTCCTTCCGACTCTTCTCTCTACTGGGGGGGTACACCGATAAACTCATCTTT.

This sequence joins TRDV1 and TRDJ1, with 8 bases aligning to TRDD3. The CDR3 has 18 residues. Unmatched junction bases numbered 15, after V lost 2 bases and J lost 4 bases. Looked up from germline, CDR1 is TSWWSYY and CDR2 is QGS. The CDR3 loop is CALGEYPLHGGSGDKLIF. As DNA, the CDR3 is TGTGCTCTTGGGGAATACCCTCTCCATGGGGGATCGGGCGATAAACTCATCTTT.